The text below deals with one TCR beta chain. This specimen comes from a study of immune characterization of retroperitoneal liposarcoma. TCRdb fed the PCR reads into MiXCR, producing one record per CDR3 protein. This sample has some 1,800 distinct CDR3 sequences; approximately 42% occur once, and the top ten carry approximately 20%. The receptor was isolated from a female donor with retroperitoneal liposarcoma. Source material: tumor tissue.

The CDR3 is CASTPGLSGANVLTF. CDR3 DNA sequence: TGCGCCAGCACACCAGGGCTCTCTGGGGCCAACGTCCTGACTTTC. V gene TRBV10-2 combines with J gene TRBJ2-6; a weak D match, TRBD1 (5 bases). Germline loops: CDR1 WSHSY, CDR2 SAAADI. This CDR3 is built from 15 residues. V was clipped by 7 bases and J by 0 bases, with 10 bases between them.